This section outlines one T cell receptor beta chain sequence together with its context. Its antigen is unknown. Trimming cost V 0 bases and J 1 base, with 6 bases left between them. Germline lookup yields CDR1 MNHEY and CDR2 SVGAGI. This CDR3 is 14 amino acids long. The data belong to a study of cytomegalovirus exposure and HLA in healthy donors. About the research overall: Earlier sequencing of approximately 200 million T cells yielded around 100 million unique TCR beta sequences.

The PCR made use of 60 Vbeta and 13 Jbeta primers. The repertoire was sequenced with immunoSEQ multiplex PCR; TCRdb's copy has only in-frame clones and lacks some. Of about 83,000 clones listed, roughly four fifths are singletons. Study conclusions and caveats: Accurate prediction of HLA-A and HLA-B alleles (for most subjects) was reportedly achieved from TCR beta sequences. Earlier analysis looked at TCR beta V segments, and most were productive about 87% or about 30% of the time. Reportedly, a later analysis found an Asian-associated ancestry cluster had fewer N-insertions than the approximately 700-donor mean.

Sequences were obtained from PBMCs. This TCR was recovered from a woman aged 25-40 years in good health and CMV-seronegative. V usage is TRBV6-5 and J usage is TRBJ2-5; D is perhaps TRBD1 (5 bases). CDR3 in DNA: TGTGCCAGCAGTTACTCGGACACCCAAGAGACCCAGTACTTC. It yields the protein CASSYSDTQETQYF.